A selection of T cell receptor beta chains follows, all from one sample in a study of T cells in Graves' hyperthyroidism and ophthalmopathy. TCRdb re-called the multiplex PCR reads through MiXCR, storing one row per CDR3 protein. The data contain around 500,000 distinct CDR3 sequences, approximately 15% of them singletons. The sample was blood. Receptors were obtained from a woman aged 18-29 years with Graves' hyperthyroidism. Each CDR3 is given with its conserved first and last residue. The D gene is left open where the match is weak. Expanded clones get a size class; other rows say once, few or many, or leave the size out.

V	J	length	D	size	CDR3	DNA
TRBV6-1	TRBJ2-5	13	-	many	CASMQATPETQYF	TGTGCCAGCATGCAGGCAACCCCGGAGACCCAGTACTTC
TRBV12-3/TRBV12-4	TRBJ2-7	12	-	once	CASTHNGYEQYF	TGTGCCAGCACCCACAATGGATACGAGCAGTACTTC
TRBV2	TRBJ1-3	13	-	many	CASSGSSGNTIYF	TGTGCCAGCTCAGGGTCATCTGGAAACACCATATATTTT
TRBV12-5	TRBJ2-5	15	TRBD2	-	CASGSGPTSQETQYF	TGTGCTAGTGGTTCGGGCCCGACTAGCCAGGAGACCCAGTACTTC
TRBV4-1	TRBJ2-1	15	TRBD2	many	CASSLGIAGVYEQFF	TGCGCCAGCAGCCTTGGGATAGCGGGGGTCTATGAGCAGTTCTTC
TRBV20-1	TRBJ2-7	12	-	few	CSALQREHEQYF	TGCAGTGCCCTTCAGAGGGAGCACGAGCAGTACTTC
TRBV10-1	TRBJ1-1	11	-	few	CASSGGARAFF	TGCGCCAGCAGTGGGGGGGCCCGCGCTTTCTTT
TRBV11-3	TRBJ1-2	14	-	many	CASSFSVTNYGYTF	TGTGCCAGCAGCTTTTCAGTTACTAACTATGGCTACACCTTC
TRBV19	TRBJ2-7	15	TRBD2	-	CASSLLAEDRYEQYF	TGTGCCAGTAGCTTACTAGCGGAAGATAGGTACGAGCAGTACTTC
TRBV9	TRBJ1-2	17	TRBD1	-	CASSVGIQGPANYGYTF	TGTGCCAGCAGCGTAGGCATACAGGGGCCGGCTAACTATGGCTACACCTTC
TRBV5-1	TRBJ1-1	14	-	few	CASSLGTSFNEAFF	TGCGCCAGCAGCTTGGGAACAAGCTTTAATGAAGCTTTCTTT
TRBV6-5	TRBJ1-5	16	-	many	CASSYSRGASNQPQHF	TGTGCCAGCAGTTACTCGAGAGGGGCGAGCAATCAGCCCCAGCATTTT
TRBV29-1	TRBJ1-4	14	-	many	CSVDPSGISEKLFF	TGCAGCGTTGATCCTTCAGGGATTAGTGAAAAACTGTTTTTT
TRBV19	TRBJ1-4	20	TRBD1	few	CASSIGVDRGLTSANEKLFF	TGTGCCAGTAGTATAGGAGTGGACAGGGGCCTTACGTCGGCTAATGAAAAACTGTTTTTT
TRBV11-2	TRBJ2-3	14	TRBD2	few	CASSFRGSSDTQYF	TGTGCCAGCAGCTTTCGCGGGAGCTCAGATACGCAGTATTTT
TRBV11-3	TRBJ1-1	15	TRBD1	-	CASSPGRGLATEAFF	TGTGCCAGCAGCCCCGGCAGGGGGCTGGCCACTGAAGCTTTCTTT
TRBV29-1	TRBJ2-1	14	TRBD2	-	CSVVTSGKVWEQFF	TGCAGCGTTGTAACTAGCGGGAAGGTATGGGAGCAGTTCTTC
TRBV20-1	TRBJ2-1	16	-	many	CSAMPLGLGFYGEQFF	TGCAGTGCTATGCCCTTGGGACTCGGCTTTTATGGTGAGCAGTTCTTC